Listed here are 20 T cell receptor beta chains from one sample, sequenced in a study of cytomegalovirus exposure and HLA in healthy donors. The study ran its PCR with 60 Vbeta and 13 Jbeta primers. This table comes from immunoSEQ multiplex PCR, and its TCRdb copy is limited to in-frame clones, with some not included. The sample holds over 100,000 clones, 70% to 85% seen once. The sample comprised PBMCs. These receptors originate from a man aged 35-49 years in good health and CMV-seropositive.

The CDR3 sequence is CASSQGSYNEQFF. The CDR3 DNA sequence: TGTGCCAGCAGCCAAGGCAGCTACAATGAGCAGTTCTTC. The chain uses TRBV14 and TRBJ2-1; D not resolved. The germline V gene has CDR1 SGHDN and CDR2 FVKESK. V was shortened by 1 base and J by 3 bases, with 4 bases between the two germline ends. There are 13 residues in the CDR3. Drawing the rest from reference TRBV14 and TRBJ2-1, the complete variable domain is EAGVTQFPSHSVIEKGQTVTLRCDPISGHDNLYWYRRVMGKEIKFLLHFVKESKQDESGMPNNRFLAERTGGTYSTLKVQPAELEDSGVYFCASSQGSYNEQFFGPGTRLTVL.

Only a few counts were recorded for this clone. This chain links TRBV4-3 with TRBJ1-1, with D hard to call. Germline V gives CDR1 LGHNA, CDR2 YSLEER. The CDR3 totals 13 residues. V shed 0 bases and J shed 5 bases, with 7 bases lying between them. CDR3 coding DNA: TGCGCCAGCAGCCAAGACCAGCGGACTGAAGCTTTCTTT. It codes for CASSQDQRTEAFF.

This clone has only one observation. V usage is TRBV6-5 and J usage is TRBJ2-5; a weak D match, TRBD1 (5 bases). Germline values: CDR1 MNHEY, CDR2 SVGAGI. The CDR3 loop spans 10 amino acids. Deletions cut 10 bases from V and 5 bases from J, with 8 bases between. Here the CDR3 DNA reads TGTGCCACAGGGCACGAGACCCAGTACTTC. As protein: CATGHETQYF.

This clone has just a few counts. The junction departs from germline at one end; a sequencing error may be responsible. The V call is TRBV7-7, the J call TRBJ2-7; 7 positions match TRBD1. The V gene's germline CDR1 is SSHAT and CDR2 FNYEAQ (reference sequence). This CDR3 is built from 13 residues. The CDR3 sequence: CASSAGGPYEQYF. CDR3 sequence (DNA): TGTGCTAGCAGCGCAGGGGGACCCTACGAGCAGTACTTC.

The chain links TRBV5-6 to TRBJ2-7, with D possibly matching TRBD2 (5 bases). The ends were cut back, 0 bases at V and 1 base at J, with 8 bases in the middle. This CDR3 comprises 14 residues. In germline, CDR1 is SGHDT, CDR2 YYEEEE. DNA for the CDR3: TGTGCCAGCAGCTTGGGGGGAGCTTCCTACGAGCAGTACTTC. Amino acid sequence: CASSLGGASYEQYF.

The V call is TRBV28, the J call TRBJ2-1; 9 positions match TRBD1. The CDR3 length is 15 residues. Looked up from germline, CDR1 is MDHEN and CDR2 is SYDVKM. V was pared by 7 bases and J by 8 bases, with 12 bases of the junction left unmatched. CDR3 in amino acids: CASTTGQGGWDEQFF. The CDR3 region has the DNA TGTGCCAGCACCACGGGACAGGGAGGTTGGGATGAGCAGTTCTTC. Full variable domain (missing parts from reference TRBV28 and TRBJ2-1): DVKVTQSSRYLVKRTGEKVFLECVQDMDHENMFWYRQDPGLGLRLIYFSYDVKMKEKGDIPEGYSVSREKKERFSLILESASTNQTSMYLCASTTGQGGWDEQFFGPGTRLTVL.

This clone has only a few counts. V is TRBV5-6 and J is TRBJ2-5; TRBD1 matches 9 bases. This CDR3 comprises 16 residues. V shed 5 bases and J 1 base; nucleotides not matched to a gene: 9. Germline assignment: CDR1 SGHDT and CDR2 YYEEEE. DNA for the CDR3: TGTGCCAGCAGACAAACAGGGGGCGCAGGCCAAGAGACCCAGTACTTC. Translating gives CASRQTGGAGQETQYF. Together with reference TRBV5-6 and TRBJ2-5, the CDR3 gives the full variable domain: DAGVTQSPTHLIKTRGQQVTLRCSPKSGHDTVSWYQQALGQGPQFIFQYYEEEERQRGNFPDRFSGHQFPNYSSELNVNALLLGDSALYLCASRQTGGAGQETQYFGPGTRLLVL.

The chain carries TRBV21-1 and TRBJ2-7; the table's D call, TRBD1, was not checked against the DNA. TRBV21-1 is described as a pseudogene. The length of the CDR3 is 14 residues. CDR3 bases: TGTGCCAGCATCGCAAACAGGCTTTCCTACGAGCAGTACTTC. It codes for CASIANRLSYEQYF.

Written as DNA, the CDR3 is TGTGCCAGTAGTCAGGGATCCAATCAGCCCCAGCATTTT. Translated, it gives CASSQGSNQPQHF. The V call is TRBV19, the J call TRBJ1-5; D is perhaps TRBD1 (5 bases). This CDR3 is built from 13 residues. From germline, CDR1 is LNHDA and CDR2 SQIVND (reference sequence). Trimming removed 5 bases at V and 3 bases at J, with 8 bases between.

The chain recombines TRBV5-5 with TRBJ1-1, with 7 bases matching TRBD1. V lost 1 base and J lost 6; bases outside the gene matches: 3. The CDR3 has 13 amino acids. Germline V gene data show CDR1 as SGHKS and CDR2 as YYEKEE (reference sequence). The CDR3 coding sequence is TGTGCCAGCAGCTTGTCGGGGACAGCTGAAGCTTTCTTT. Translated: CASSLSGTAEAFF. The entire variable domain, with the rest obtained from reference TRBV5-5 and TRBJ1-1, is as follows: DAGVTQSPTHLIKTRGQQVTLRCSPISGHKSVSWYQQVLGQGPQFIFQYYEKEERGRGNFPDRFSARQFPNYSSELNVNALLLGDSALYLCASSLSGTAEAFFGQGTRLTVV.

This clone was detected a few times. The chain joins TRBV6-6 to TRBJ2-7; D is possibly TRBD1 (5 bases). In germline, CDR1 is MNHNY, CDR2 SVGAGI (reference sequence). The ends were cut back, 7 bases at V and 2 bases at J, with 15 bases in the middle. The CDR3 is 14 residues long. The CDR3 loop reads CASTPRPDTYEQYF. In nucleotides, the CDR3 is TGTGCCAGCACCCCCCGGCCGGACACCTACGAGCAGTACTTC.

This clone was counted between two and nine times. The chain employs TRBV2 and TRBJ1-2; D remains ambiguous. Between the trimmed V and J ends, which lost 8 bases and 8 bases, there was a span of 18 bases. This CDR3 has 13 amino acids. Germline assignment: CDR1 SNHLY and CDR2 FYNNEI. CDR3 sequence (DNA): TGTGCCAGCCGAGACTCAGCGAATGGCGGCTACACCTTC. Its translation is CASRDSANGGYTF.

This clone was picked up a small number of times. The V and J genes are TRBV28 and TRBJ2-1, with 8 positions matching TRBD2. The V and J ends lost 6 bases and 8 bases, in that order; junction bases with no gene match: 12. The CDR3 extends over 15 amino acids. The germline V gene has CDR1 MDHEN and CDR2 SYDVKM. The CDR3 reads CASSPIPGGAYEQFF. The CDR3 DNA reads TGTGCCAGCAGCCCCATCCCGGGGGGGGCCTATGAGCAGTTCTTC.

This chain links TRBV5-6 with TRBJ2-5; 7 bases line up with TRBD2. The J call may be in error: the DNA end matches TRBJ2-7 better. The CDR3 loop spans 16 amino acids. In germline, CDR1 is SGHDT, CDR2 YYEEEE. The CDR3 is CASSLVGGEGSYEQYF. CDR3 in DNA: TGTGCCAGCAGCTTGGTTGGCGGGGAGGGCTCCTACGAGCAGTACTTC.

This clone turned up a few times. The V and J genes are TRBV11-1 and TRBJ2-1; D is unresolved. CDR3 length: 13 amino acids. The germline V gene has CDR1 SGHAT and CDR2 FQDESV (reference sequence). V was shortened by 2 bases and J by 7 bases, with 9 bases between the two germline ends. CDR3 bases: TGTGCCAGCAGCTTAAGACTGGATAATGAGCAGTTCTTC. Protein sequence: CASSLRLDNEQFF.

The V and J genes are TRBV28 and TRBJ2-5, with 12 bases matching TRBD1. The end of the DNA is better explained by TRBJ2-7, so the J call may be wrong. The CDR3 runs 20 residues. Germline assignment: CDR1 MDHEN and CDR2 SYDVKM. In nucleotides, the CDR3 is TGTGCCAGCAGTCACGGGTCTGGGGACAGGGGGCTGTATCTAACCTACGAGCAGTACTTC. Amino acid sequence: CASSHGSGDRGLYLTYEQYF.

The chain has TRBV28 and TRBJ1-2; the D gene is possibly TRBD1 (6 bases). Germline-derived CDR1 and CDR2 are MDHEN and SYDVKM. Trimming shortened V by 6 bases and J by 2 bases, and 13 bases separated the two germline ends. CDR3 length: 14 amino acids. DNA of the CDR3: TGTGCCAGCAGAACAGGGACGGGAAACTATGGCTACACCTTC. Translation gives CASRTGTGNYGYTF.

The chain couples TRBV20-1 to TRBJ2-5; D call uncertain. Looked up from germline, CDR1 is DFQATT and CDR2 is SNEGSKA (reference sequence). Trimming left V 2 bases short and J 5 bases short, with 6 bases between. The CDR3 extends over 11 amino acids. The CDR3 coding sequence is TGCAGTGCTAGACTATGGGAGACCCAGTACTTC. Its protein is CSARLWETQYF.

In this sample, this clone turned up a few times. One end of the junction does not line up with germline, which may come from a read error. Here the CDR3 reads CSSSHGEDSYTF. The CDR3 DNA sequence: TGTTCCAGCAGCCACGGCGAGGATAGCTACACCTTC. The J gene is TRBJ1-2, the V gene TRBV7-9; no firm D call. Germline V gene lookup returns CDR1 SEHNR and CDR2 FQNEAQ (reference sequence). The CDR3 has 12 residues. Full variable domain (remainder filled in from reference TRBV7-9 and TRBJ1-2): DTGVSQNPRHKITKRGQNVTFRCDPISEHNRLYWYRQTLGQGPEFLTYFQNEAQLEKSRLLSDRFSAERPKGSFSTLEIQRTEQGDSAMYLCSSSHGEDSYTFGSGTRLTVV.

The gene calls are TRBV7-9 and TRBJ1-2, with TRBD1 matching 11 bases. Germline CDR1 reads SEHNR; CDR2 reads FQNEAQ (reference sequence). J gave up 4 bases and V 5 bases, and 15 bases lay outside the gene matches. The CDR3 has 18 residues. The DNA for the CDR3 is TGTGCCAGCAGCCCACCCCGAGGGGGACAGGGGGATGTCTATGGCTACACCTTC. It codes for CASSPPRGGQGDVYGYTF.